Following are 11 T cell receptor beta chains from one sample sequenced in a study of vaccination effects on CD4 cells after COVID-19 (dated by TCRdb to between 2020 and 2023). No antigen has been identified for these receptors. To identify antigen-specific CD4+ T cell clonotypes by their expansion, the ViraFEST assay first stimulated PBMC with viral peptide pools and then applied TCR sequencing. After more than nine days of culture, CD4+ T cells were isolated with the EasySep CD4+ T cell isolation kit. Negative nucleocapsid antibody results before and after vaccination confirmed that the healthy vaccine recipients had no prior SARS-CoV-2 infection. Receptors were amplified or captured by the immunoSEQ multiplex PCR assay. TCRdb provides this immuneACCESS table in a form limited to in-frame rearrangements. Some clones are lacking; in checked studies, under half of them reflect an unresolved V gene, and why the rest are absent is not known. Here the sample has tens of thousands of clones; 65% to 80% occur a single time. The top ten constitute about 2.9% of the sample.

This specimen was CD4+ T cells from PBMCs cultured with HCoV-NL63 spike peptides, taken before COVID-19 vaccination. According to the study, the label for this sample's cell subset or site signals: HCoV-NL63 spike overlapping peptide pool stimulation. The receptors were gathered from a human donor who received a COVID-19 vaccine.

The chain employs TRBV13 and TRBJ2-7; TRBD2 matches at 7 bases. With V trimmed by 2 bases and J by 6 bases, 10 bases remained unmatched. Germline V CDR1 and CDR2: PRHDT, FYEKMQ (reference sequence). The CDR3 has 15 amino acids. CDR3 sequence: CASSLKGREGSEQYV. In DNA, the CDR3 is TGTGCCAGCAGCTTAAAGGGCAGGGAGGGGAGCGAGCAGTACGTC.

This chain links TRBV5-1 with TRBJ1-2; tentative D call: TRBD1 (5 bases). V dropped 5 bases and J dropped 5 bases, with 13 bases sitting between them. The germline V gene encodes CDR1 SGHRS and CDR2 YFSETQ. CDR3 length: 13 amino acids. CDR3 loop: CASRSGSRYGYTF. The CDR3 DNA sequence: TGCGCCAGCAGATCAGGGTCTCGGTATGGCTACACCTTC.

CDR3 nucleotide sequence: TGTGCCAGCAGCCAGGATGGTGGGCTGTTTTTT. This translates into CASSQDGGLFF. The J gene is TRBJ2-2, the V gene TRBV3-1 (or the pseudogene TRBV3-2), with D uncertain. V was cut by 3 bases and J by 13 bases, with 9 bases left in between. CDR1 is LGHDT and CDR2 is YNNKEL in the germline V gene (reference sequence). This CDR3 has 11 amino acids.

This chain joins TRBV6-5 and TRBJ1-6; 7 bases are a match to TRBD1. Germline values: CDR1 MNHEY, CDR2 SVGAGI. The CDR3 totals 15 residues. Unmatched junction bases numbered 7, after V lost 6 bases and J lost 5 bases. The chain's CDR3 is CASRLPGQNNSPLHF. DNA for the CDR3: TGTGCCAGCAGACTGCCGGGACAGAATAATTCACCCCTCCACTTT.

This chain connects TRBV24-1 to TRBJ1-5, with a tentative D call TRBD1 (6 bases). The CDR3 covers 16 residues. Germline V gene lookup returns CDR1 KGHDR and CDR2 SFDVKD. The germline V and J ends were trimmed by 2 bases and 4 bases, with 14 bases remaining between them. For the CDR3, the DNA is TGTGCCACCAGTGATTACCTCCGGGACACTAATCAGCCCCAGCATTTT. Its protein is CATSDYLRDTNQPQHF.

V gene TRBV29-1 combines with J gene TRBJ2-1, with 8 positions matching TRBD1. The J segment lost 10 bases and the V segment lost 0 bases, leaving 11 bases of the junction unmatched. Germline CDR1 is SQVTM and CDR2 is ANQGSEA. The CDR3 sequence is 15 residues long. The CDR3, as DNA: TGCAGCGTTGAAGATAGCAGGGGGCGTAGGGGAGAGCAGTTCTTC. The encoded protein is CSVEDSRGRRGEQFF.

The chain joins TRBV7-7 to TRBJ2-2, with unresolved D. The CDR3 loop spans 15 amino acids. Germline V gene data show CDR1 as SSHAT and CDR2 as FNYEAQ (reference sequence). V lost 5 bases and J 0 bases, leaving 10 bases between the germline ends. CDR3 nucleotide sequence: TGTGCCAGCAGCCCGATATCCGCGAACACCGGGGAGCTGTTTTTT. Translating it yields CASSPISANTGELFF.

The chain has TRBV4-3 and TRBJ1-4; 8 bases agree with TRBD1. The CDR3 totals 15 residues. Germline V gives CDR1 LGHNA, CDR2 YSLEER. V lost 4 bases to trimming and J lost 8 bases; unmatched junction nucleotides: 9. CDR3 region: CASSPRDRTLEKLFF. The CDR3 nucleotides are TGCGCCAGCAGCCCCCGGGACAGGACCCTCGAAAAACTGTTTTTT.

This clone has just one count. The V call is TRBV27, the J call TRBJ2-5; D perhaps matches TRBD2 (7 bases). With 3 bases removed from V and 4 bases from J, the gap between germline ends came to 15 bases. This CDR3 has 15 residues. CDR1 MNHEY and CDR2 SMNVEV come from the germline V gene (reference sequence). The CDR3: CASSLGGGLGETQYF. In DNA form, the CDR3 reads TGTGCCAGCAGTTTGGGGGGGGGCTTAGGAGAGACCCAGTACTTC.

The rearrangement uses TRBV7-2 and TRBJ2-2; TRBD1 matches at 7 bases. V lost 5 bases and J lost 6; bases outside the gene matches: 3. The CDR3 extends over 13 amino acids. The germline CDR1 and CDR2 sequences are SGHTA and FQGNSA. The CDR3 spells CASSLTGAGELFF. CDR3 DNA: TGTGCCAGCAGCCTTACAGGGGCCGGGGAGCTGTTTTTT.

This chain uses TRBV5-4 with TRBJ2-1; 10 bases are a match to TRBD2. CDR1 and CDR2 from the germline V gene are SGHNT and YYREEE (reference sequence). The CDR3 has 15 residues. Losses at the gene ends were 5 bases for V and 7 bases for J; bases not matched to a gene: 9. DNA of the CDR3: TGTGCCAGCAGACCACCGGGACTAGCGACGAATGAGCAGTTCTTC. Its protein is CASRPPGLATNEQFF.